What follows are 14 T cell receptor beta chains derived from one specimen sequenced in a study of immune heterogeneity within non-small cell lung tumors. Bulk tumor genomic DNA (around 600 ng per sample) served as template. Multiple widely separated biopsies were taken from each primary tumor at surgery. Undergoing curative surgery were patients whose non-small cell lung cancer was untreated and newly diagnosed. A multiplex PCR containing 32 V primers and 13 J primers was used to amplify TCR beta CDR3. MiXCR, run by TCRdb on the multiplex PCR reads, gives a single entry per CDR3 protein. Counted here are about 10,000 distinct CDR3 sequences, around 17% occurring once; the ten biggest clones make up about 3.5%. The sequenced sample was lung tumor tissue. Receptors were obtained from a man between 40 and 49 years old with non-small cell lung cancer.

This clonotype occurred many times. The CDR3 reads CASSGVRSGTQYF. For the CDR3, the DNA is TGTGCCAGTAGTGGGGTTAGGTCGGGGACCCAGTACTTC. The J gene is TRBJ2-5, the V gene TRBV19; D remains ambiguous. The germline CDR1 and CDR2 sequences are LNHDA and SQIVND (reference sequence). This CDR3 comprises 13 residues. Trimming shortened V by 5 bases and J by 7 bases, and 14 bases separated the two germline ends.

This clonotype has at least ten counts. V is TRBV5-1 and J is TRBJ1-1, with TRBD1 as a possible D gene (5 bases). This CDR3 contains 14 residues. From germline, CDR1 is SGHRS and CDR2 YFSETQ. Trimming stripped 4 bases from V and 0 bases from J, with 10 bases between. CDR3 protein: CASSRGRLNTEAFF. The DNA of the CDR3 is TGCGCCAGCAGCAGGGGACGGCTGAACACTGAAGCTTTCTTT. Supplemented by reference TRBV5-1 and TRBJ1-1, the full variable domain reads KAGVTQTPRYLIKTRGQQVTLSCSPISGHRSVSWYQQTPGQGLQFLFEYFSETQRNKGNFPGRFSGRQFSNSRSEMNVSTLELGDSALYLCASSRGRLNTEAFFGQGTRLTVV.

V and J are TRBV6-1 and TRBJ2-7, with TRBD2 matching 7 bases. The CDR3 extends over 15 amino acids. With V trimmed by 6 bases and J by 7 bases, 15 bases remained unmatched. Germline CDR1 MNHNS, CDR2 SASEGT. CDR3 sequence reads: CASRASGWGGEEQYF. In DNA, the CDR3 is TGTGCCAGCAGAGCCTCCGGGTGGGGGGGGGAGGAGCAGTACTTC.

The chain has TRBV30 and TRBJ2-7; D is possibly TRBD1 (6 bases). Germline V gene data show CDR1 as GTSNPN and CDR2 as SVGIG (reference sequence). The V end lost 2 bases, the J end lost 6 bases, and 11 bases lay between the germline ends. The CDR3 totals 12 residues. The CDR3 loop reads CAWSPGAGEQYF. The DNA for the CDR3 is TGTGCCTGGAGTCCAGGGGCGGGCGAGCAGTACTTC.

V gene TRBV20-1 combines with J gene TRBJ2-5; 15 bases agree with TRBD2. Germline V CDR1 and CDR2: DFQATT, SNEGSKA (reference sequence). This CDR3 has 17 residues. J gave up 4 bases and V 6 bases, and 12 bases lay outside the gene matches. CDR3 region: CSAYGLAGGKGRETQYF. The CDR3 nucleotides are TGCAGTGCGTATGGACTAGCGGGAGGGAAGGGGCGAGAGACCCAGTACTTC.

This clonotype showed up many times. This rearrangement joins TRBV6-1 to TRBJ2-7; D gene unclear. CDR1 and CDR2 from the germline V gene are MNHNS and SASEGT. This CDR3 comprises 13 residues. The V end was cut by 5 bases, the J end by 1 base, with 9 bases between. The CDR3 nucleotides are TGTGCCAGCAGTCCCCAAAGGTCCTACGAGCAGTACTTC. Translated, it gives CASSPQRSYEQYF.

This clonotype qualifies as medium-sized (0.01 to 0.1%). V gene TRBV20-1 combines with J gene TRBJ2-7, with TRBD2 identical over 8 bases. CDR1 is DFQATT, CDR2 SNEGSKA, per germline (reference sequence). The CDR3 is 16 residues long. V was clipped by 6 bases and J by 5 bases; unmatched bases: 18. CDR3 nucleotide sequence: TGCAGTGCAACGATTCTACTAGCGGCCCCCGGGCACGAGCAGTACTTC. Translation gives CSATILLAAPGHEQYF.

This chain uses TRBV7-6 with TRBJ2-2; the D is unclear. There are 12 residues in the CDR3. Germline CDR1 SGHVS, CDR2 FNYEAQ. V was trimmed by 1 base and J by 7 bases, leaving 4 bases between them. The CDR3 reads CASSLVGGELFF. The CDR3 region has the DNA TGTGCCAGCAGCTTAGTCGGCGGGGAGCTGTTTTTT.

This clonotype was seen many times. The rearrangement links TRBV20-1 to TRBJ2-5; D uncertain. Germline lookup yields CDR1 DFQATT and CDR2 SNEGSKA (reference sequence). Trimming removed 4 bases from V and 1 base from J, with 7 bases in between. The CDR3 has 12 amino acids. Here the CDR3 reads CSAIQPQETQYF. CDR3 coding DNA: TGCAGTGCTATTCAGCCCCAAGAGACCCAGTACTTC.

This clonotype is categorized as medium-sized. V and J are TRBV5-1 and TRBJ1-1; the D is unclear. CDR1 SGHRS and CDR2 YFSETQ come from the germline V gene. V was clipped by 1 base and J by 1 base, with 11 bases between them. The CDR3 sequence is 15 residues long. CDR3 coding DNA: TGCGCCAGCAGCTTGTTGGTTAGGACGAACACTGAAGCTTTCTTT. It is translated as CASSLLVRTNTEAFF.

This clonotype has at least ten counts. The gene calls are TRBV29-1 and TRBJ1-1; D gene uncertain. CDR1 SQVTM and CDR2 ANQGSEA come from the germline V gene. With 5 bases removed from V and 0 bases from J, the gap between germline ends came to 4 bases. The CDR3 sequence is 11 residues long. CDR3 amino acids: CSVTVNTEAFF. The CDR3 DNA reads as TGCAGCGTTACTGTGAACACTGAAGCTTTCTTT.

The rearrangement joins TRBV6-2 or TRBV6-3 to TRBJ2-7, with 9 bases aligning to TRBD2. The germline V gene has CDR1 MNHEY and CDR2 SVGEGT. This CDR3 has 15 amino acids. Trimming removed 9 bases from V and 1 base from J; junction bases left unmatched: 10. The CDR3 DNA reads as TGTGCCAGTGCCGCGGCTAGCGGGATTTCCTACGAGCAGTACTTC. This sequence encodes CASAAASGISYEQYF.

There are many counts of this clonotype. This rearrangement joins TRBV19 to TRBJ2-4; 9 bases agree with TRBD1. The CDR3 extends over 14 amino acids. Germline assignment: CDR1 LNHDA and CDR2 SQIVND (reference sequence). The ends lost 5 bases at V and 7 bases at J; junction bases unmatched: 6. The CDR3 nucleotides read TGTGCCAGTAGTGGAGGGACAGGGTGGAACATTCAGTACTTC. Amino acid sequence: CASSGGTGWNIQYF.

This clonotype was observed many times. The chain links TRBV2 to TRBJ1-3; D remains ambiguous. Per germline, CDR1 SNHLY and CDR2 FYNNEI. V was pared by 8 bases and J by 1 base, with 12 bases between. This CDR3 contains 14 residues. CDR3 nucleotide sequence: TGTGCCAGCCGGGGTCGCCTATCTGGAAACACCATATATTTT. Translating it yields CASRGRLSGNTIYF.